The rows below give T cell receptor beta chains drawn from one sample of a study of blood T cell repertoires in COVID-19. Clones were read by immunoSEQ multiplex PCR, and TCRdb kept only the in-frame ones, dropping some. The sample includes around 49,000 clones, about 86% seen only once; the top ten take about 22%. The sample taken for sequencing was peripheral blood. These receptors were obtained from an elderly woman with COVID-19, enrolled during active disease. CDR3s include the opening cysteine and the closing phenylalanine or tryptophan. Each record gives: V gene, J gene, clone size, D gene, CDR3 protein, CDR3 DNA. The D gene is left open where the match is weak. A clone size is listed for some rows: how often the clone was seen (once, few, many), or a class if it is expanded.

>TRBV5-1|TRBJ2-5|NA|TRBD2
CASSELAGTGETQYF
TGCGCCAGCAGCGAATTAGCGGGGACGGGGGAGACCCAGTACTTC
>TRBV5-1|TRBJ1-1|NA|NA
CASSLRGGGTEAFF
TGCGCCAGCAGCTTGCGGGGAGGGGGCACTGAAGCTTTCTTT
>TRBV5-4|TRBJ2-1|NA|TRBD1
CASSLGQGRWNEQFF
TGTGCCAGCAGCTTGGGACAGGGGAGATGGAATGAGCAGTTCTTC
>TRBV11-2|TRBJ1-3|NA|NA
CASSLGAGNGNTIYF
TGTGCCAGCAGCTTAGGCGCAGGAAACGGAAACACCATATATTTT
>TRBV2|TRBJ2-1|NA|NA
CASSDTGYNEQFF
TGTGCCAGCAGTGATACGGGGTACAATGAGCAGTTCTTC
>TRBV2|TRBJ1-5|NA|NA
CASSVTASNQPQHF
TGTGCCAGCAGTGTTACTGCTTCCAATCAGCCCCAGCATTTT
>TRBV12-3/TRBV12-4|TRBJ2-3|many|TRBD1
CATGTGRKDTQYF
TGTGCCACCGGGACAGGGAGGAAAGATACGCAGTATTTT
>TRBV2|TRBJ2-7|few|TRBD2
CASSGLGGMTYEQYF
TGTGCCAGCAGTGGTCTGGGAGGGATGACCTACGAGCAGTACTTC
>TRBV9|TRBJ2-7|NA|TRBD1
CASSASGTEKYYEQYF
TGTGCCAGCAGCGCTTCCGGGACAGAAAAGTACTACGAGCAGTACTTC
>TRBV16|TRBJ2-2|NA|TRBD2
CASSQSGGLAANTGELFF
TGTGCCAGCAGCCAATCGGGGGGACTAGCGGCGAACACCGGGGAGCTGTTTTTT
>TRBV6-5|TRBJ1-1|NA|NA
CASRVRGGTEAFF
TGTGCCAGCCGGGTAAGGGGGGGAACTGAAGCTTTCTTT
>TRBV28|TRBJ1-1|NA|TRBD1
CASSSGTGFNEAFF
TGTGCCAGCAGTTCGGGGACAGGGTTTAATGAAGCTTTCTTT
>TRBV5-1|TRBJ2-7|NA|TRBD1
CASSLGQGDSYEQYF
TGCGCCAGCAGCTTAGGACAGGGGGATTCCTACGAGCAGTACTTC
>TRBV21-1|TRBJ2-3|few|NA
CASSKFLKEDRVLTDTQYF
TGTGCCAGCAGCAAATTCCTAAAAGAGGACAGGGTTTTGACAGATACGCAGTATTTT
>TRBV12-3/TRBV12-4|TRBJ1-1|once|NA
CASSQLPTGAFF
TGTGCCAGCAGTCAGCTCCCGACAGGAGCTTTCTTT
>TRBV4-1|TRBJ1-2|NA|TRBD1
CASSQEVRGNNYGYTF
TGCGCCAGCAGCCAAGAAGTCAGGGGGAATAACTATGGCTACACCTTC
>TRBV27|TRBJ1-2|NA|TRBD1
CASSRQGVGYTF
TGTGCCAGCAGCCGACAGGGGGTTGGCTACACCTTC
>TRBV5-1|TRBJ2-1|NA|TRBD2
CASSPRGGGSGGNEQFF
TGCGCCAGCAGCCCTCGGGGAGGCGGGAGCGGGGGCAATGAGCAGTTCTTC
>TRBV6-5|TRBJ2-7|few|NA
CASSSGRSSYEQYF
TGTGCCAGCAGCAGCGGACGGAGCTCCTACGAGCAGTACTTC
>TRBV7-8|TRBJ1-1|NA|TRBD1
CASSRGQGEAEAFF
TGTGCCAGCAGCCGGGGACAGGGAGAAGCTGAAGCTTTCTTT
>TRBV3-1/TRBV3-2|TRBJ1-1|NA|TRBD1
CASSQTGGITEAFF
TGTGCCAGCAGCCAAACAGGGGGAATCACTGAAGCTTTCTTT
>TRBV19|TRBJ1-5|few|NA
CASSSQGWNQPQHF
TGTGCCAGTAGTTCCCAGGGTTGGAATCAGCCCCAGCATTTT
>TRBV3-1/TRBV3-2|TRBJ2-5|NA|NA
CASSPRTAHQETQYF
TGTGCCAGCAGCCCCCGGACAGCGCACCAAGAGACCCAGTACTTC
>TRBV9|TRBJ2-1|NA|TRBD2
CASSVGWLAGNEQFF
TGTGCCAGCAGCGTAGGATGGCTAGCGGGGAATGAGCAGTTCTTC
>TRBV9|TRBJ2-1|NA|TRBD2
CASSASGTGYNEQFF
TGTGCCAGCAGCGCAAGCGGGACGGGCTACAATGAGCAGTTCTTC
>TRBV6-4|TRBJ2-3|NA|NA
CASSYEFRDTQYF
TGTGCCAGCAGCTACGAGTTTCGGGATACGCAGTATTTT
>TRBV6-1|TRBJ1-2|NA|NA
CASSEDPGRGGYTF
TGTGCCAGCAGTGAAGATCCAGGGAGGGGTGGCTACACCTTC
>TRBV7-2|TRBJ1-6|few|NA
CASSFEGVYNSPLHF
TGTGCCAGCAGCTTTGAGGGAGTCTATAATTCACCCCTCCACTTT
>TRBV24-1|TRBJ2-1|NA|NA
CATSDSPNNEQFF
TGTGCCACCAGTGATTCCCCCAACAATGAGCAGTTCTTC
>TRBV6-8|TRBJ2-7|few|NA
CARDTGLREQYF
TGTGCCAGAGACACAGGGCTCAGGGAGCAGTACTTC
>TRBV6-5|TRBJ1-1|NA|TRBD1
CASSYQGGNTEAFF
TGTGCCAGCAGTTACCAGGGGGGTAACACTGAAGCTTTCTTT
>TRBV7-9|TRBJ2-1|NA|TRBD2
CASSRSGSSYNEQFF
TGTGCCAGCAGCCGTAGCGGGAGCTCCTACAATGAGCAGTTCTTC
>TRBV30|TRBJ1-1|few|NA
CAWSVGDRTEAFF
TGTGCCTGGAGTGTAGGGGATCGCACTGAAGCTTTCTTT
>TRBV1|TRBJ2-5|NA|NA
CTSSQSSEQETQYF
TGCACCAGCAGCCAATCCAGCGAGCAAGAGACCCAGTACTTC
>TRBV28|TRBJ2-3|NA|NA
CASSLTTGPGDTQYF
TGTGCCAGCAGTTTGACAACAGGGCCGGGAGATACGCAGTATTTT
>TRBV29-1|TRBJ2-7|once|TRBD1
CSVGTRTGATEQYF
TGCAGCGTTGGAACCAGGACAGGGGCAACCGAGCAGTACTTC
>TRBV7-2|TRBJ2-1|NA|NA
CASSLEAGQQFF
TGTGCCAGCAGCTTAGAGGCGGGTCAGCAGTTCTTC
>TRBV7-9|TRBJ2-3|once|TRBD2
CASSFSTSGRVDTQYF
TGTGCCAGCAGCTTCTCAACTAGCGGGAGGGTCGATACGCAGTATTTT
>TRBV29-1|TRBJ1-4|NA|TRBD1
CSAGAETGVLPEKLFF
TGCAGCGCCGGGGCCGAAACAGGGGTCTTGCCTGAAAAACTGTTTTTT
>TRBV19|TRBJ2-4|NA|NA
CASGLPKNIQYF
TGTGCCAGTGGGCTACCCAAAAACATTCAGTACTTC
>TRBV7-7|TRBJ2-5|NA|NA
CASSLASAWGNQGETQYF
TGTGCTAGCAGCTTAGCAAGTGCCTGGGGAAACCAGGGGGAGACCCAGTACTTC
>TRBV6-5|TRBJ2-1|NA|NA
CASSYGFADYNEQFF
TGTGCCAGCAGTTACGGGTTCGCGGACTACAATGAGCAGTTCTTC
>TRBV9|TRBJ2-4|NA|TRBD2
CASSASGSRNIQYF
TGTGCCAGCAGCGCTAGCGGGAGTAGGAACATTCAGTACTTC
>TRBV6-2/TRBV6-3|TRBJ1-2|NA|TRBD1
CASSYRLGTGPANYGYTF
TGTGCCAGCAGTTACCGCCTCGGGACAGGACCAGCTAACTATGGCTACACCTTC
>TRBV27|TRBJ2-7|NA|TRBD2
CASRPGTSATNEQYF
TGTGCCAGCAGGCCCGGGACTAGCGCAACCAACGAGCAGTACTTC
>TRBV5-1|TRBJ2-5|NA|NA
CASSSGTWEETQYF
TGCGCCAGCAGCTCCGGGACTTGGGAAGAGACCCAGTACTTC
>TRBV11-3|TRBJ2-1|once|TRBD1
CASSFSGQGKNEQFF
TGTGCCAGCAGCTTCTCCGGACAGGGGAAGAATGAGCAGTTCTTC
>TRBV30|TRBJ2-1|NA|NA
CAWSRDFSYNEQFF
TGTGCCTGGAGCCGGGACTTCTCCTACAATGAGCAGTTCTTC